These 5 T cell receptor beta chains share one sample of origin, sequenced in a study of blood T cell repertoires in COVID-19. Sequencing used immunoSEQ multiplex PCR; TCRdb keeps in-frame clones, though not all of them. This sample has about 310,000 clones, with 75% to 90% found just once. Sequencing input: peripheral blood. Receptor source: a young man with active or convalescent COVID-19.

This clone was seen more than once but under ten times. The gene calls are TRBV21-1 and TRBJ1-3; the table calls TRBD1, which could not be checked here. TRBV21-1 corresponds to a pseudogene. CDR3 length: 23 residues. The CDR3 loop reads CASSKGHLIRDRGHKSSGNTIYF. In DNA, the CDR3 is TGTGCCAGCAGCAAAGGCCACCTCATACGGGACAGGGGGCACAAGTCCTCTGGAAACACCATATATTTT.

This clone was seen ten or more times. This rearrangement joins TRBV13 to TRBJ2-6; tentative D call: TRBD1 (6 bases). V was pared by 2 bases and J by 0 bases, with 11 bases between. The CDR3 is made up of 17 amino acids. Germline assignment: CDR1 PRHDT and CDR2 FYEKMQ (reference sequence). DNA for the CDR3: TGTGCCAGCAGCTTAACAGGGTCCAACTCTGGGGCCAACGTCCTGACTTTC. Translation: CASSLTGSNSGANVLTF.

The V gene is TRBV5-1, the J gene TRBJ1-5, with 8 bases that match TRBD1. Germline V CDR1 and CDR2: SGHRS, YFSETQ. V trimming: 4 bases; J trimming: 7 bases; junction bases outside the gene matches: 7. The CDR3 length is 14 residues. This CDR3 reads CASSRTGGDQPQHF. The CDR3 bases are TGCGCCAGCAGCCGCACAGGGGGGGACCAGCCCCAGCATTTT.

This chain uses TRBV11-2 with TRBJ2-5, with 8 bases fitting TRBD2. Germline V gene sequence: CDR1 SGHAT, CDR2 FQNNGV. The V gene end was trimmed by 3 bases and the J gene end by 2 bases; junction bases not matched to a gene: 5. This CDR3 has 15 residues. CDR3 sequence (DNA): TGTGCCAGCAGCTTTACTAGCGGCCTACAAGAGACCCAGTACTTC. Protein sequence: CASSFTSGLQETQYF.

This clone appeared a few times. The chain uses TRBV4-3 and TRBJ1-6; D might be TRBD1 (5 bases). The V gene lost 2 bases and the J gene lost 7 bases, with 12 bases spanning the gap. The CDR3 sequence is 15 residues long. Germline values: CDR1 LGHNA, CDR2 YSLEER. DNA for the CDR3: TGCGCCAGCAGCCAATCTTGGGGGGGGAATTCACCCCTCCACTTT. It yields the protein CASSQSWGGNSPLHF.